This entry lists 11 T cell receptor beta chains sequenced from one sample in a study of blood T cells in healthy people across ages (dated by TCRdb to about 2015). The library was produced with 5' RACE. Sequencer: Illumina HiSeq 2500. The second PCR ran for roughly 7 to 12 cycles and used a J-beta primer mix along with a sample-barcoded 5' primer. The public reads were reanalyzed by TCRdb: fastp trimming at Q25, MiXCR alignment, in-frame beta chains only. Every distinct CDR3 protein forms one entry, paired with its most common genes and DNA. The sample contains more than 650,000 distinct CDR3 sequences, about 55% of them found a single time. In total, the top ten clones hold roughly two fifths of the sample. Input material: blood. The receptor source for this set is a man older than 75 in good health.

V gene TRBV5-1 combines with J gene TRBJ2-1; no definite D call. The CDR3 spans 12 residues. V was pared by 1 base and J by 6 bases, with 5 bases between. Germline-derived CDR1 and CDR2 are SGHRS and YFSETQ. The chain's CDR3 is CASSLYFNEQFF. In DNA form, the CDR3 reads TGCGCCAGCAGCTTGTACTTCAATGAGCAGTTCTTC.

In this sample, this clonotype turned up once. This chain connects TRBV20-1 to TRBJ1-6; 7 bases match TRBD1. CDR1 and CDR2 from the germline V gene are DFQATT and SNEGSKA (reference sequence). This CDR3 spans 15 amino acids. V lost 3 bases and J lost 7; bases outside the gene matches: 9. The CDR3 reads CSASVFSRGNSPLHF. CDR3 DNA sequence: TGCAGTGCTAGCGTATTCAGCAGGGGGAATTCACCCCTCCACTTT.

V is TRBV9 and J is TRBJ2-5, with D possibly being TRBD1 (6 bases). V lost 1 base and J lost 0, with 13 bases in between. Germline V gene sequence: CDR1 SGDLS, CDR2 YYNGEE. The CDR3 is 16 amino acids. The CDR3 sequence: CASSVRQVTYQETQYF. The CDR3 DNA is TGTGCCAGCAGCGTAAGACAGGTGACTTACCAAGAGACCCAGTACTTC.

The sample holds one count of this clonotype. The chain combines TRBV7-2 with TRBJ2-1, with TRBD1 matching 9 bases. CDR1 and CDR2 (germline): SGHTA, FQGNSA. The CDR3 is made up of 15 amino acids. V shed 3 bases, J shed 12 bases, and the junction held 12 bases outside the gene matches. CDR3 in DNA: TGTGCCAGCAGCTTGGGAAAGCACGGACAGGGGAGGCAGTTCTTC. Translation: CASSLGKHGQGRQFF.

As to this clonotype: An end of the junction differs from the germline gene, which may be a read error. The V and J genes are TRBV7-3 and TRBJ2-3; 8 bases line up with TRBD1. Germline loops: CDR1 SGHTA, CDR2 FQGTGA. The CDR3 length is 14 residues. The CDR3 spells CASSKDRAADAQYF. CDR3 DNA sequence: TGTGCCAGCAGCAAGGACAGGGCAGCAGATGCGCAGTATTTT.

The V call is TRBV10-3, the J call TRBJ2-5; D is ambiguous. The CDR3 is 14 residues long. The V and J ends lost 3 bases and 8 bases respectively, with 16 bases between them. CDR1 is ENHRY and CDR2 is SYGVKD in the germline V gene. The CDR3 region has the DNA TGTGCCATCAGTGACCCGGCAACTAAGAGAACCCAGTACTTC. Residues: CAISDPATKRTQYF.

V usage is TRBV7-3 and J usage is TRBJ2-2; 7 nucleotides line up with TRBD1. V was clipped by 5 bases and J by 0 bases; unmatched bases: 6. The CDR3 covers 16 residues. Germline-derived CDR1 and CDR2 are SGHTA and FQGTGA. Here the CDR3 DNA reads TGTGCCAGCAGCCACGCCGGGACAGCGAACACCGGGGAGCTGTTTTTT. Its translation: CASSHAGTANTGELFF.

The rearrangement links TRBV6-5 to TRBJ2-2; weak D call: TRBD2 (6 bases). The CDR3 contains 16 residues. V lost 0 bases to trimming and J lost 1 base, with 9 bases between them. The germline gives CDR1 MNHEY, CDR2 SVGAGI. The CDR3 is CASSYSGGLNTGELFF. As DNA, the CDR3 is TGTGCCAGCAGTTACTCTGGGGGACTGAACACCGGGGAGCTGTTTTTT.

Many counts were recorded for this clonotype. The CDR3 DNA sequence: TGTGCCAGCAGTTCCTCGGCGAGCGGCTCCTACGAGCAGTACTTC. Its translation is CASSSSASGSYEQYF. The chain employs TRBV28 and TRBJ2-7; the D gene is possibly TRBD2 (5 bases). Germline CDR1 and CDR2: MDHEN and SYDVKM. This CDR3 region has 15 residues. Trimming pared 4 bases from V and 0 bases from J, leaving 13 bases between. Full variable domain (missing parts from reference TRBV28 and TRBJ2-7): DVKVTQSSRYLVKRTGEKVFLECVQDMDHENMFWYRQDPGLGLRLIYFSYDVKMKEKGDIPEGYSVSREKKERFSLILESASTNQTSMYLCASSSSASGSYEQYFGPGTRLTVT.

CDR3 nucleotides: TGCAGTGCCCAAGGGGGGCTAGTGGGACCCTACGAGCAGTACTTC. Translating it yields CSAQGGLVGPYEQYF. V and J are TRBV20-1 and TRBJ2-7; perhaps D is TRBD1 or TRBD2 (6 bases each). V shed 6 bases and J shed 2 bases, with 20 bases lying between them. Looked up from germline, CDR1 is DFQATT and CDR2 is SNEGSKA (reference sequence). The CDR3 is 15 amino acids.

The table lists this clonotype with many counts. The chain's CDR3 is CSARRGGDIQYF. For the CDR3, the DNA is TGCAGCGCCCGACGGGGGGGGGACATTCAGTACTTC. This sequence joins TRBV29-1 and TRBJ2-4; 8 bases are a match to TRBD2. Germline trimming cut 7 bases from V and 8 bases from J; bases unmatched to any gene: 7. CDR1 SQVTM and CDR2 ANQGSEA come from the germline V gene. The CDR3 runs 12 residues.